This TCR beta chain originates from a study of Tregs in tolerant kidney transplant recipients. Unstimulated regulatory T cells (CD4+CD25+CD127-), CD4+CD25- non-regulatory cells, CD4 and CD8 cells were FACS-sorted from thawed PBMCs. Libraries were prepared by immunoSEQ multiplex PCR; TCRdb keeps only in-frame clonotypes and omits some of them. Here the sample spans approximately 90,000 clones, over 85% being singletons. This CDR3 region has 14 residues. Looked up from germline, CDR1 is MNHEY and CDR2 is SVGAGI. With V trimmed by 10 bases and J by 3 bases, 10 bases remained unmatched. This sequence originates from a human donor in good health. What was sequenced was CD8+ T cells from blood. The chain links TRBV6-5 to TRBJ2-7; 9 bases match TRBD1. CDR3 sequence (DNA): TGTGCCACTGGAGATGGGGACAGGGTCTACGAGCAGTACTTC. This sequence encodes CATGDGDRVYEQYF.